Following are 10 T cell receptor beta chains from one sample sequenced in a study of OX40 agonist ivuxolimab in advanced cancers. Clones were read by immunoSEQ multiplex PCR, and TCRdb kept only the in-frame ones, dropping some. This repertoire shows tens of thousands of clones, about nine tenths found once; its top ten account for roughly 17%. Material: CD4+ or CD8+ T cells sorted from blood, obtained in a trial of the OX40 agonist ivuxolimab. All receptors come from an adult with an advanced solid tumor such as melanoma, head and neck, liver or kidney cancer.

The rearrangement links TRBV15 to TRBJ2-7; maybe TRBD2 (5 bases). The V gene lost 1 base and the J gene lost 2 bases, with 15 bases spanning the gap. CDR1 and CDR2 (germline): LNHNV, YYDKDF (reference sequence). The CDR3 is made up of 16 amino acids. Written as DNA, the CDR3 is TGTGCCACCAGCAGAGTGTTAGGGAGAATGCCCTACGAGCAGTACTTC. Protein: CATSRVLGRMPYEQYF.

The chain employs TRBV7-2 and TRBJ2-4; D gene uncertain. Trimming took 3 bases from V and 9 from J, leaving 6 bases between them. This CDR3 comprises 11 residues. Germline V CDR1 and CDR2: SGHTA, FQGNSA. DNA of the CDR3: TGTGCCAGCAGCTTTTCAGCCATTCAGTACTTC. Translating gives CASSFSAIQYF. Using reference TRBV7-2 and TRBJ2-4 for the parts outside the CDR3, the full variable domain is GAGVSQSPSNKVTEKGKDVELRCDPISGHTALYWYRQSLGQGLEFLIYFQGNSAPDKSGLPSDRFSAERTGGSVSTLTIQRTQQEDSAVYLCASSFSAIQYFGAGTRLSVL.

The V call is TRBV4-1, the J call TRBJ2-7, with TRBD1 matching over 7 bases. Germline CDR1 and CDR2: MGHRA and YSYEKL. V was clipped by 2 bases and J by 2 bases; unmatched bases: 6. The CDR3 is made up of 15 amino acids. DNA for the CDR3: TGCGCCAGCAGCCAACGGGACAGAAATACCTACGAGCAGTACTTC. This sequence encodes CASSQRDRNTYEQYF.

The CDR3 loop is CATSSGQGVGWKTQYF. The CDR3, as DNA: TGTGCCACCAGCAGCGGACAGGGGGTGGGTTGGAAGACCCAGTACTTC. The chain combines TRBV15 with TRBJ2-5, with 10 bases fitting TRBD1. The CDR3 totals 16 residues. With V trimmed by 3 bases and J by 6 bases, 10 bases remained unmatched. Looked up from germline, CDR1 is LNHNV and CDR2 is YYDKDF (reference sequence).

The table lists this clone with a few counts. This chain links TRBV28 with TRBJ1-5; TRBD1 might be the D (5 bases). CDR3 length equals 17 residues. Germline loops: CDR1 MDHEN, CDR2 SYDVKM. The V end lost 3 bases, the J end lost 0 bases, and 15 bases lay between the germline ends. CDR3 nucleotides: TGTGCCAGCAGTTTGGAATATTACAGGTATAGCAATCAGCCCCAGCATTTT. This translates into CASSLEYYRYSNQPQHF.

The chain uses TRBV21-1 and TRBJ1-1; TRBD1, the D gene given by the table, was not confirmed from the DNA. TRBV21-1 is noted as a pseudogene. The CDR3 is 13 amino acids. DNA of the CDR3: TGTGCCAGCAGTTATCAGGGGGCTACTGAAGCTTTCTTT. It is translated as CASSYQGATEAFF.

The genes are TRBV18 and TRBJ2-2, with 15 positions matching TRBD2. Germline CDR1 KGHSH, CDR2 LQKENI. Trimming at V came to 0 bases and at J to 5 bases, leaving 1 base not matched to a gene. This CDR3 comprises 17 residues. The CDR3 DNA sequence: TGTGCCAGCTCACCACCGGGACTAGCGGGAGGAACCGGGGAGCTGTTTTTT. This codes for CASSPPGLAGGTGELFF.

The chain couples TRBV5-4 to TRBJ2-7; the D gene is possibly TRBD2 (6 bases). The CDR3 has 15 residues. Germline V gene sequence: CDR1 SGHNT, CDR2 YYREEE (reference sequence). V lost 3 bases to trimming and J lost 4 bases, with 17 bases between them. The CDR3 is CASSYKAMGGYEQYF. The CDR3 region has the DNA TGTGCCAGCAGCTACAAGGCAATGGGGGGTTACGAGCAGTACTTC.

The rearrangement links TRBV7-9 to TRBJ2-5; no definite D call. This CDR3 region has 14 residues. Trimming stripped 0 bases from V and 5 bases from J, with 10 bases between. Germline V gene data show CDR1 as SEHNR and CDR2 as FQNEAQ (reference sequence). The CDR3 loop is CASSLAVGIETQYF. CDR3 bases: TGTGCCAGCAGCTTAGCGGTAGGGATTGAGACCCAGTACTTC.

This chain uses TRBV28 with TRBJ1-6; 7 bases are a match to TRBD1. V was clipped by 1 base and J by 10 bases; unmatched bases: 7. Germline V gives CDR1 MDHEN, CDR2 SYDVKM. The CDR3 totals 15 residues. Here the CDR3 DNA reads TGTGCCAGCAGTTTATATCGACAGGGAGGGTCACCCCTCCACTTT. It encodes CASSLYRQGGSPLHF.